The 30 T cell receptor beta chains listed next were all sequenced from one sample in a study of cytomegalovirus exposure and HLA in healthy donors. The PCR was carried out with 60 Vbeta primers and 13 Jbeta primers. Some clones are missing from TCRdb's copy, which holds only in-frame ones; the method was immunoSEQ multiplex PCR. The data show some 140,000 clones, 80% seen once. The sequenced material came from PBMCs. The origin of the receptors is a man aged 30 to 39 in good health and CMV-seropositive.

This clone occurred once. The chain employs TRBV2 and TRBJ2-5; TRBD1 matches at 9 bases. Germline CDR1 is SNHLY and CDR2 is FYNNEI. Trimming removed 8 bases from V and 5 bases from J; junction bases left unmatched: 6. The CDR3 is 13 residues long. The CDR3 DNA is TGTGCCAGCGACAGGGGGGTTGATGAGACCCAGTACTTC. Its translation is CASDRGVDETQYF.

This CDR3 is CASSLAGESYEQYF. In DNA, the CDR3 is TGTGCCAGCAGTTTGGCGGGAGAGTCCTACGAGCAGTACTTC. The chain combines TRBV6-6 with TRBJ2-7, with TRBD2 matching over 7 bases. After removal of 4 bases from V and 1 base from J, the junction contained 4 bases not matched to a gene. The CDR3 covers 14 residues. Germline V gene sequence: CDR1 MNHNY, CDR2 SVGAGI (reference sequence).

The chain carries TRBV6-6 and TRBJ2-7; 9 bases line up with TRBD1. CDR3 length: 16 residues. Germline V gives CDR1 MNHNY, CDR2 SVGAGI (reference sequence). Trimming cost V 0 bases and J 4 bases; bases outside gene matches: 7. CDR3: CASSYSSVGTGYEQYF. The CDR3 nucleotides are TGTGCCAGCAGTTACTCGAGTGTTGGGACAGGGTACGAGCAGTACTTC.

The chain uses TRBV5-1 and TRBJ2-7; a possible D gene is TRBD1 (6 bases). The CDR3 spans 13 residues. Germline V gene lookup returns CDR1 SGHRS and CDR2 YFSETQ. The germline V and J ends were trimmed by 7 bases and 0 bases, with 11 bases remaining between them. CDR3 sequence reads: CASSTGSSYEQYF. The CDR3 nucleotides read TGCGCCAGCTCTACAGGGAGCTCCTACGAGCAGTACTTC.

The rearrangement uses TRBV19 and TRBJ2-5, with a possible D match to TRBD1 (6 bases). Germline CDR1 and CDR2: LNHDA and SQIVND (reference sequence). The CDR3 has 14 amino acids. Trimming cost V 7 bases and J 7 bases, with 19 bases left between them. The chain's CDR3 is CASIKTGPQGTQYF. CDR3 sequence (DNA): TGTGCCAGTATAAAAACAGGGCCCCAGGGGACCCAGTACTTC.

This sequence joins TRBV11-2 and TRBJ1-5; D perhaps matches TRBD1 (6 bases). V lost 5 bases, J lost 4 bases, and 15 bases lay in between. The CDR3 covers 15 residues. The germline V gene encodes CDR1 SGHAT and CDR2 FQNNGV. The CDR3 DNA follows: TGTGCCAGCAGCCAGGACAGTAATGCAAATCAGCCCCAGCATTTT. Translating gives CASSQDSNANQPQHF.

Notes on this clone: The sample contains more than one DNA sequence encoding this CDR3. In DNA, the CDR3 is TGTGCCAGCAGTTCCCTTTCCTACGAGCAGTACTTC. It codes for CASSSLSYEQYF. This chain connects TRBV28 to TRBJ2-7; no clear D gene. The CDR3 runs 12 residues. Trimming removed 4 bases from V and 1 base from J, with 5 bases in between. CDR1 is MDHEN and CDR2 is SYDVKM in the germline V gene.

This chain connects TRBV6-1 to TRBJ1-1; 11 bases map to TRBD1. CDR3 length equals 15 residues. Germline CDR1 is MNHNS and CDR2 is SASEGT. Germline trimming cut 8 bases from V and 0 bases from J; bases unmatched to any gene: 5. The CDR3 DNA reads TGTGCCAGCTTGGGACAGGGGGACATGAACACTGAAGCTTTCTTT. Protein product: CASLGQGDMNTEAFF.

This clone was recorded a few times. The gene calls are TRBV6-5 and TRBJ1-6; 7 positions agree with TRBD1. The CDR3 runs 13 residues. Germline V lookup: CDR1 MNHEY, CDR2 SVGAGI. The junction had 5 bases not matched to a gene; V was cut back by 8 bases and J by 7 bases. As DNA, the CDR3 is TGTGCCAGCCGACAGGGACCGAATTCACCCCTCCACTTT. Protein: CASRQGPNSPLHF.

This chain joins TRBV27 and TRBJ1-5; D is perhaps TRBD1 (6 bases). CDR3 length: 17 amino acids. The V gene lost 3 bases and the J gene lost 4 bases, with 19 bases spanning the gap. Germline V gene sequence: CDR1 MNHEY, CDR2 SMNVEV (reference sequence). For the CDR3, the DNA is TGTGCCAGCAGTTTCCCTACCCGACAGGTGCCGAATCAGCCCCAGCATTTT. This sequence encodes CASSFPTRQVPNQPQHF.

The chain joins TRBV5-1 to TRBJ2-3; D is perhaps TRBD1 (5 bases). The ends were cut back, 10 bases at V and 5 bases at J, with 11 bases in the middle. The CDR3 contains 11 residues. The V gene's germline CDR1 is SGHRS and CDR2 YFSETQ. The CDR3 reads CAWGSGDTQYF. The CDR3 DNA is TGCGCCTGGGGCTCGGGAGATACGCAGTATTTT.

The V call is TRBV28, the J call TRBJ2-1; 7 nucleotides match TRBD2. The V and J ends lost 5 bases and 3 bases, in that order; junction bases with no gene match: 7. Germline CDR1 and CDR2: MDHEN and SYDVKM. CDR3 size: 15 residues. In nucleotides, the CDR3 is TGTGCCAGCAGTACGCGGGAGCAATTCTACAATGAGCAGTTCTTC. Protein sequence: CASSTREQFYNEQFF.

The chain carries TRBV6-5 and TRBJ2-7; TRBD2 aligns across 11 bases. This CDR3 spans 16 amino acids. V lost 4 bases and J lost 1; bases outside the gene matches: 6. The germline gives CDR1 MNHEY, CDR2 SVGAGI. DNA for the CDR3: TGTGCCAGCAGTTCCCGGGGACTAGCGGTTTCCTACGAGCAGTACTTC. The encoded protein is CASSSRGLAVSYEQYF.

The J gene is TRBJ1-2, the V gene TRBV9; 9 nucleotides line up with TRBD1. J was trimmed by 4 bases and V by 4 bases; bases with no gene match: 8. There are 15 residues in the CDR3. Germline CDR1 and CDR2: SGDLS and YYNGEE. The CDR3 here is CASSQNRDRAYGYTF. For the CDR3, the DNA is TGTGCCAGCAGCCAAAACCGGGACAGGGCCTATGGCTACACCTTC.

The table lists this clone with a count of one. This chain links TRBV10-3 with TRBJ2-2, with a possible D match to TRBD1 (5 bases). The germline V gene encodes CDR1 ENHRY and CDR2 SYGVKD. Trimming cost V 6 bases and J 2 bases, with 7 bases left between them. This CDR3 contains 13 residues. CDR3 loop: CAIRTGNTGELFF. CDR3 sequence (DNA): TGTGCCATCAGAACAGGAAACACCGGGGAGCTGTTTTTT.

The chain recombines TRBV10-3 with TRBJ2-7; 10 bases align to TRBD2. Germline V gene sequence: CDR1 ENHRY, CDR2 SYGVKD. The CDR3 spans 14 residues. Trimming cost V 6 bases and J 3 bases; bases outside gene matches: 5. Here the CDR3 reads CAISTPSGSYEQYF. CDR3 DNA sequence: TGTGCCATCAGCACTCCTAGCGGGAGCTACGAGCAGTACTTC.

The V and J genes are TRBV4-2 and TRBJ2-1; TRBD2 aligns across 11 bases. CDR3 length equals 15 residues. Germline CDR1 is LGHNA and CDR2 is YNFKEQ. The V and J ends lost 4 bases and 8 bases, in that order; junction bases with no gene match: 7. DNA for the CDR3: TGTGCCAGCAGCCCCCGACTAGCGGGATGGGATGAGCAGTTCTTC. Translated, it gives CASSPRLAGWDEQFF.

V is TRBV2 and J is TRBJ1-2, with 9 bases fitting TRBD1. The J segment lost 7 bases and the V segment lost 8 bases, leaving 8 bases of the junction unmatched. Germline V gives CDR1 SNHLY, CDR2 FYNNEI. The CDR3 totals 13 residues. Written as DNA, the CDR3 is TGTGCCAGCGTTCGACAGGGGGTTAGTGGCTACACCTTC. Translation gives CASVRQGVSGYTF. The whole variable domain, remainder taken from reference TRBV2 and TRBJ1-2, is EPEVTQTPSHQVTQMGQEVILRCVPISNHLYFYWYRQILGQKVEFLVSFYNNEISEKSEIFDDQFSVERPDGSNFTLKIRSTKLEDSAMYFCASVRQGVSGYTFGSGTRLTVV.

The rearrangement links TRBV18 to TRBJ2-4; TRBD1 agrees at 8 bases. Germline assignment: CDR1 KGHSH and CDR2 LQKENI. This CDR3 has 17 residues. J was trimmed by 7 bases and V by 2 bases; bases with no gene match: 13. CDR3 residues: CASSPRGRGLVGNIQYF. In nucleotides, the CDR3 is TGTGCCAGCTCACCAAGGGGCAGGGGGCTTGTCGGGAACATTCAGTACTTC.

The CDR3, as DNA: TGTGCCAGCAGTTCTACAGGCCCCGAGCAGTTCTTC. This translates into CASSSTGPEQFF. This rearrangement joins TRBV28 to TRBJ2-1; D is perhaps TRBD1 (5 bases). The V end lost 4 bases, the J end lost 10 bases, and 11 bases lay between the germline ends. The germline CDR1 and CDR2 sequences are MDHEN and SYDVKM. This CDR3 comprises 12 residues.

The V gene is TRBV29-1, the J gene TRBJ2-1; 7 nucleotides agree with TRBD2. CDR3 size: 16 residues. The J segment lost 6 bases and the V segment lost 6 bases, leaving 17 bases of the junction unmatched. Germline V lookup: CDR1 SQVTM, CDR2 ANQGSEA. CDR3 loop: CSVETSLRFRGNEQFF. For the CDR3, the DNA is TGCAGCGTAGAGACTAGCCTACGTTTCCGAGGCAATGAGCAGTTCTTC.

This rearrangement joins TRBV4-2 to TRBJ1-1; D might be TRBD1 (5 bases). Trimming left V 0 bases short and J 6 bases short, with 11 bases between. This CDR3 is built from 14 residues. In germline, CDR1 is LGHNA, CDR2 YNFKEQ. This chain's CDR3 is CASSQERQLSEAFF. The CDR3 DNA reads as TGTGCCAGCAGCCAAGAGAGACAGCTCTCTGAAGCTTTCTTT.

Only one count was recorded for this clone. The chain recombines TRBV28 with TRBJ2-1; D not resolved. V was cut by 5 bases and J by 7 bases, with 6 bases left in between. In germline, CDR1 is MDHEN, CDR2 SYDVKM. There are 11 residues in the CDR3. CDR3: CASSQRNEQFF. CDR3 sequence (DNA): TGTGCCAGCAGTCAGCGTAATGAGCAGTTCTTC.

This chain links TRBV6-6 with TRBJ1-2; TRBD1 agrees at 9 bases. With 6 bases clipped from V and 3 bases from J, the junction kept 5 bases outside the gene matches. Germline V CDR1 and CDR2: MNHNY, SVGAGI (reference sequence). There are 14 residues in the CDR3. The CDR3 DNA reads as TGTGCCAGCAGGCCACAGGGGGCCGACTATGGCTACACCTTC. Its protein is CASRPQGADYGYTF.

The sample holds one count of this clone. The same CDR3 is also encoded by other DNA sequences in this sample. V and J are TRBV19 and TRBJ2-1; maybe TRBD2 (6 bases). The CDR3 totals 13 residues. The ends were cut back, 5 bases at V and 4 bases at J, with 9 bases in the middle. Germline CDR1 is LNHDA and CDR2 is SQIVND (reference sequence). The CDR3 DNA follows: TGTGCCAGTAGTCCCCGGGGGTACAATGAGCAGTTCTTC. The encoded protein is CASSPRGYNEQFF. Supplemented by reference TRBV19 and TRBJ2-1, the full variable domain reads DGGITQSPKYLFRKEGQNVTLSCEQNLNHDAMYWYRQDPGQGLRLIYYSQIVNDFQKGDIAEGYSVSREKKESFPLTVTSAQKNPTAFYLCASSPRGYNEQFFGPGTRLTVL.

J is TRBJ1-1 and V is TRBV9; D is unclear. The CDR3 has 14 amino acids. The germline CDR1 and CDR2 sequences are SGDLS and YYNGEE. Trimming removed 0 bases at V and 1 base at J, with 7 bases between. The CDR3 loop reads CASSVVARNTEAFF. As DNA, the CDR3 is TGTGCCAGCAGCGTAGTTGCCAGGAACACTGAAGCTTTCTTT.

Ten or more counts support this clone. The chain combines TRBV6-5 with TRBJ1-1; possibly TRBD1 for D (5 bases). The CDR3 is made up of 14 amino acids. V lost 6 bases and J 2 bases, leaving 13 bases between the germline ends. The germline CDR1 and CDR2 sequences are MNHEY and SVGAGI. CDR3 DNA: TGTGCCAGCAGCCGTAAGGGGTCCAACACTGAAGCTTTCTTT. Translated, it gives CASSRKGSNTEAFF.

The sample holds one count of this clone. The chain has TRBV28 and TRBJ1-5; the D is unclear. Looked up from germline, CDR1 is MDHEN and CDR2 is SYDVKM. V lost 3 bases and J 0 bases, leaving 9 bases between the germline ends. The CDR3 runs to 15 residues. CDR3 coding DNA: TGTGCCAGCAGTTTCGTCGGGGTTAGCAATCAGCCCCAGCATTTT. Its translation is CASSFVGVSNQPQHF.

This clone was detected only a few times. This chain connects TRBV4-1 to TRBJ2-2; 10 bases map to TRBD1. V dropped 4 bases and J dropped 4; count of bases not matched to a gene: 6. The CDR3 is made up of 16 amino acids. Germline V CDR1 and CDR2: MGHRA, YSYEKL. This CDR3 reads CASSPPGQGTTGELFF. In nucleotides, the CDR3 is TGCGCCAGCAGCCCACCGGGACAGGGGACCACCGGGGAGCTGTTTTTT.

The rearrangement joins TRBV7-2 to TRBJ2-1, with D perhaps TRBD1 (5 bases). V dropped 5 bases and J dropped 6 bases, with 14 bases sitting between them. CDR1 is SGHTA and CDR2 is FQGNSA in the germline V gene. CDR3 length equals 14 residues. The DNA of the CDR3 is TGTGCCAGCAGCCTAACCAGGGCTTTCAATGAGCAGTTCTTC. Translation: CASSLTRAFNEQFF.